The rows below give T cell receptor beta chains drawn from one sample of a study of beta chain features in type 1 diabetes. Here immunoSEQ multiplex PCR was the method, and the copy in TCRdb shows in-frame clones only, minus some. The sample gives 450,000 or so clones, 10% to 12% of which show up once; approximately 0.05% is in the top ten. Sequenced input: naive CD4+ T cells from blood. These receptors originate from a woman between 18 and 29 years old in good health. The CDR3 runs from the conserved cysteine through the conserved F or W. Fields, in order: CDR3 DNA, CDR3 protein, V gene, J gene, clone size, D gene. The D gene is left open where the match is weak. Clone size is stated in some rows and not others, as once, few, many or a class when expanded.

CDR3 DNA: TGTGCTAGTGGTTTGGGACACCGTGGGGAGACCCAGTACTTC
CDR3 protein: CASGLGHRGETQYF
V gene: TRBV12-5
J gene: TRBJ2-5
clone size: few
D gene: NA

CDR3 DNA: TGTGCCAGCAGAGAGGGGCTCCTCACAGATACGCAGTATTTT
CDR3 protein: CASREGLLTDTQYF
V gene: TRBV7-9
J gene: TRBJ2-3
clone size: few
D gene: NA

CDR3 DNA: TGTGCCAGCAGCGAGAGGGCTGACCTCTACAATGAGCAGTTCTTC
CDR3 protein: CASSERADLYNEQFF
V gene: TRBV9
J gene: TRBJ2-1
clone size: NA
D gene: NA

CDR3 DNA: TGTGCCAGCAGTGCCCGGGGCTACACTGAAGCTTTCTTT
CDR3 protein: CASSARGYTEAFF
V gene: TRBV7-9
J gene: TRBJ1-1
clone size: NA
D gene: NA

CDR3 DNA: TGTGCCAGCAGCCAAGAGTTGGGCCGGCTGAACACTGAAGCTTTCTTT
CDR3 protein: CASSQELGRLNTEAFF
V gene: TRBV4-2
J gene: TRBJ1-1
clone size: NA
D gene: NA

CDR3 DNA: TGTGCCAGCAGTTCGGGGGCGGAGTACTTC
CDR3 protein: CASSSGAEYF
V gene: TRBV6-5
J gene: TRBJ2-7
clone size: few
D gene: NA

CDR3 DNA: TGTGCCAGCAGCTTAGCCCTACTAGCGGGAGGGATGGAGCAGTACTTC
CDR3 protein: CASSLALLAGGMEQYF
V gene: TRBV11-2
J gene: TRBJ2-7
clone size: NA
D gene: TRBD2

CDR3 DNA: TGTGCCAGCAGTGGGTCAAGCTACGAGCAGTACTTC
CDR3 protein: CASSGSSYEQYF
V gene: TRBV2
J gene: TRBJ2-7
clone size: NA
D gene: NA

CDR3 DNA: TGCGCCAGCACTTCGCAGAGAGCGGTACAAGAGACCCAGTACTTC
CDR3 protein: CASTSQRAVQETQYF
V gene: TRBV5-1
J gene: TRBJ2-5
clone size: few
D gene: NA

CDR3 DNA: TGTGCCAGCAGTCCCCCCTCTGGGGCGGGAGGGGAGAACTTC
CDR3 protein: CASSPPSGAGGENF
V gene: TRBV6-5
J gene: TRBJ2-7
clone size: few
D gene: TRBD2

CDR3 DNA: TGTGCCAGCAGCAAAACTCCCGGCAGGGTAAACGAAAAACTGTTTTTT
CDR3 protein: CASSKTPGRVNEKLFF
V gene: TRBV7-9
J gene: TRBJ1-4
clone size: NA
D gene: NA

CDR3 DNA: TGTGCCAGCAGCATGGTCATAGAGTTTCCGTTCTTC
CDR3 protein: CASSMVIEFPFF
V gene: TRBV7-9
J gene: TRBJ2-1
clone size: NA
D gene: NA

CDR3 DNA: TGTGCCAGCTGGCCGACAGGGAAACGGAGGACTGAAGCTTTCTTT
CDR3 protein: CASWPTGKRRTEAFF
V gene: TRBV27
J gene: TRBJ1-1
clone size: once
D gene: TRBD1

CDR3 DNA: TGTGCCAGCAGCCAAACAGGGACCGTTGAAGCTTTCTTT
CDR3 protein: CASSQTGTVEAFF
V gene: TRBV7-3
J gene: TRBJ1-1
clone size: NA
D gene: NA

CDR3 DNA: TGTGCCAGCAGCGTAGAGGGTGTGACAGATACGCAGTATTTT
CDR3 protein: CASSVEGVTDTQYF
V gene: TRBV9
J gene: TRBJ2-3
clone size: NA
D gene: NA

CDR3 DNA: TGTGCCAGCAAGGAAGAGACCCAGTACTTC
CDR3 protein: CASKEETQYF
V gene: TRBV2
J gene: TRBJ2-5
clone size: NA
D gene: NA

CDR3 DNA: TGTGCCATCAGTGAAGGAACAACAGATACGCAGTATTTT
CDR3 protein: CAISEGTTDTQYF
V gene: TRBV10-3
J gene: TRBJ2-3
clone size: NA
D gene: NA

CDR3 DNA: TGCAGCGCCGACAGGGGGCGGGGAGAGACCCAGTACTTC
CDR3 protein: CSADRGRGETQYF
V gene: TRBV29-1
J gene: TRBJ2-5
clone size: NA
D gene: TRBD1

CDR3 DNA: TGTGCCAGCAGCTCCTCAGGGAGGGACACTGAAGCTTTCTTT
CDR3 protein: CASSSSGRDTEAFF
V gene: TRBV7-2
J gene: TRBJ1-1
clone size: NA
D gene: NA

CDR3 DNA: TGTGCCAGCAGCCGACTAGCGGGAGCGTATGAGCAGTTCTTC
CDR3 protein: CASSRLAGAYEQFF
V gene: TRBV6-5
J gene: TRBJ2-1
clone size: few
D gene: TRBD2

CDR3 DNA: TGTGCCATCAGTGATTGGACTAGCGGAGCGAATGAGCAGTTCTTC
CDR3 protein: CAISDWTSGANEQFF
V gene: TRBV10-3
J gene: TRBJ2-1
clone size: NA
D gene: TRBD2

CDR3 DNA: TGTGCCAGCAGCTTTGGCGCCGGAGGAAGGAGGACGCAGTATTTT
CDR3 protein: CASSFGAGGRRTQYF
V gene: TRBV6-5
J gene: TRBJ2-3
clone size: NA
D gene: NA

CDR3 DNA: TGTGCCAGCAGCTTACAGCTTTCCGGGGAGCTGTTTTTT
CDR3 protein: CASSLQLSGELFF
V gene: TRBV7-2
J gene: TRBJ2-2
clone size: few
D gene: NA

CDR3 DNA: TGTGCCAGCAGCTTCCCCCTTGGCGGACTCACAGATACGCAGTATTTT
CDR3 protein: CASSFPLGGLTDTQYF
V gene: TRBV13
J gene: TRBJ2-3
clone size: NA
D gene: NA

CDR3 DNA: TGTGCCAGCAAGTCGGGGGGCCTTGGCACAGATACGCAGTATTTT
CDR3 protein: CASKSGGLGTDTQYF
V gene: TRBV2
J gene: TRBJ2-3
clone size: few
D gene: NA

CDR3 DNA: TGCGCCAGCAGCCAAGATCGGGCGCTACTCGCAACTAATGAAAAACTGTTTTTT
CDR3 protein: CASSQDRALLATNEKLFF
V gene: TRBV4-3
J gene: TRBJ1-4
clone size: NA
D gene: NA

CDR3 DNA: TGTGCCAGCAGCGACACCCGGGGCGGCAATCAGCCCCAGCATTTT
CDR3 protein: CASSDTRGGNQPQHF
V gene: TRBV7-9
J gene: TRBJ1-5
clone size: few
D gene: NA

CDR3 DNA: TGTGCCAGCAGTGTAAGGGTGTCACCCCTCCACTTT
CDR3 protein: CASSVRVSPLHF
V gene: TRBV2
J gene: TRBJ1-6
clone size: NA
D gene: NA

CDR3 DNA: TGTGCCAGCAGCTTCGAGCGGGAGGTATACTACGAGCAGTACTTC
CDR3 protein: CASSFEREVYYEQYF
V gene: TRBV7-2
J gene: TRBJ2-7
clone size: few
D gene: TRBD2

CDR3 DNA: TGCAGCGTAAGGACAGGGAGTGGCTATGGCTACACCTTC
CDR3 protein: CSVRTGSGYGYTF
V gene: TRBV29-1
J gene: TRBJ1-2
clone size: NA
D gene: TRBD1

CDR3 DNA: TGTGCCAGCAGCTTCGGCAGTGGGCAGTATGGCTACACCTTC
CDR3 protein: CASSFGSGQYGYTF
V gene: TRBV13
J gene: TRBJ1-2
clone size: NA
D gene: NA

CDR3 DNA: TGCGCCAGCAAGCTTCCAGGCCAAGAGACCCAGTACTTC
CDR3 protein: CASKLPGQETQYF
V gene: TRBV5-1
J gene: TRBJ2-5
clone size: NA
D gene: NA

CDR3 DNA: TGTGCCAGCAATTGGGAGGGTTTATCGCGAGGGGCCAACGTCCTGACTTTC
CDR3 protein: CASNWEGLSRGANVLTF
V gene: TRBV28
J gene: TRBJ2-6
clone size: NA
D gene: TRBD2

CDR3 DNA: TGTGCCAGCAGCCCCGACCCCCGGGGCGGAGAGACCCAGTACTTC
CDR3 protein: CASSPDPRGGETQYF
V gene: TRBV9
J gene: TRBJ2-5
clone size: NA
D gene: NA

CDR3 DNA: TGTGCCTGGAGTGTCCTAGCGGGCCGGAACACCGGGGAGCTGTTTTTT
CDR3 protein: CAWSVLAGRNTGELFF
V gene: TRBV30
J gene: TRBJ2-2
clone size: NA
D gene: TRBD2

CDR3 DNA: TGTGCCAGCTCCCGCGGCGGAGGGGATACTGAAGCTTTCTTT
CDR3 protein: CASSRGGGDTEAFF
V gene: TRBV18
J gene: TRBJ1-1
clone size: few
D gene: NA

CDR3 DNA: TGCAGCGTTGCCCCGACAGGGAGCCGAGGGCAGTATTTT
CDR3 protein: CSVAPTGSRGQYF
V gene: TRBV29-1
J gene: TRBJ2-3
clone size: NA
D gene: TRBD1

CDR3 DNA: TGCGCCAGCACCTGGACTAGCACAGATACGCAGTATTTT
CDR3 protein: CASTWTSTDTQYF
V gene: TRBV5-1
J gene: TRBJ2-3
clone size: NA
D gene: NA

CDR3 DNA: TGTGCCAGCTCACCCGGGACAGGCTACGAGCAGTACTTC
CDR3 protein: CASSPGTGYEQYF
V gene: TRBV18
J gene: TRBJ2-7
clone size: NA
D gene: TRBD1

CDR3 DNA: TGTGCCAGCAGTTACTCCGGGACAGGGATGAACACTGAAGCTTTCTTT
CDR3 protein: CASSYSGTGMNTEAFF
V gene: TRBV6-5
J gene: TRBJ1-1
clone size: NA
D gene: TRBD1

CDR3 DNA: TGCGCCAGCAGCCCACCGGGACTAGCGGTTTTCACAGATACGCAGTATTTT
CDR3 protein: CASSPPGLAVFTDTQYF
V gene: TRBV5-1
J gene: TRBJ2-3
clone size: NA
D gene: TRBD2

CDR3 DNA: TGTGCCAGCAGCGGGTCTGGGGGGAACACAGATACGCAGTATTTT
CDR3 protein: CASSGSGGNTDTQYF
V gene: TRBV9
J gene: TRBJ2-3
clone size: NA
D gene: NA

CDR3 DNA: TGCAGCGTTGTTCCCAGGGGTCTAACTATGAACACTGAAGCTTTCTTT
CDR3 protein: CSVVPRGLTMNTEAFF
V gene: TRBV29-1
J gene: TRBJ1-1
clone size: few
D gene: NA

CDR3 DNA: TGTGCCAGCAGCTTTGGGACTAGAGTGGAGACCCAGTACTTC
CDR3 protein: CASSFGTRVETQYF
V gene: TRBV5-6
J gene: TRBJ2-5
clone size: NA
D gene: TRBD2

CDR3 DNA: TGTGCCAGCAGCCCAACCACAGGCGTCACAGATACGCAGTATTTT
CDR3 protein: CASSPTTGVTDTQYF
V gene: TRBV5-6
J gene: TRBJ2-3
clone size: NA
D gene: NA

CDR3 DNA: TGTGCCAGCAGCTTAACGGCGGGCGGGACAGGGGCAGATACGCAGTATTTT
CDR3 protein: CASSLTAGGTGADTQYF
V gene: TRBV7-3
J gene: TRBJ2-3
clone size: few
D gene: TRBD1

CDR3 DNA: TGTGCCTGGACCGGGACAGTAAATGAAAAACTGTTTTTT
CDR3 protein: CAWTGTVNEKLFF
V gene: TRBV30
J gene: TRBJ1-4
clone size: NA
D gene: TRBD1

CDR3 DNA: TGTGCCAGCAGGGAGGACACTTGGAGCTCCTACAATGAGCAGTTCTTC
CDR3 protein: CASREDTWSSYNEQFF
V gene: TRBV2
J gene: TRBJ2-1
clone size: few
D gene: NA

CDR3 DNA: TGCGCCAGCAGGGGGACGAGGGGGGAATCGACAGATACGCAGTATTTT
CDR3 protein: CASRGTRGESTDTQYF
V gene: TRBV4-1
J gene: TRBJ2-3
clone size: few
D gene: NA

CDR3 DNA: TGTGCCAGCAGCTTAGTACAAACCCGGGACAGCAGGTCCTACAATGAGCAGTTCTTC
CDR3 protein: CASSLVQTRDSRSYNEQFF
V gene: TRBV7-9
J gene: TRBJ2-1
clone size: NA
D gene: TRBD1